The 32 T cell receptor beta chains below come from one sample, sequenced in a study of control samples from healthy donors and cancer patients. Generated by immunoSEQ multiplex PCR, the TCRdb table keeps only in-frame clones and is missing some. In the table there are 98,000 or so clones, 88% of which are singletons. The sequenced material came from blood. These receptors came from a woman in her 70s in good health.

The chain has TRBV10-3 and TRBJ2-3; D gene unclear. Between the trimmed V and J ends, which lost 6 bases and 3 bases, there was a span of 25 bases. From germline, CDR1 is ENHRY and CDR2 SYGVKD. This CDR3 has 18 amino acids. The CDR3 spells CAIRSEVDRPGGTDTQYF. As DNA, the CDR3 is TGTGCCATCAGGTCAGAGGTCGACCGTCCGGGTGGGACAGATACGCAGTATTTT.

This clone was found a few times. The rearrangement links TRBV5-1 to TRBJ2-1; 9 bases line up with TRBD2. The CDR3 runs 17 residues. Germline V CDR1 and CDR2: SGHRS, YFSETQ. V lost 0 bases, J lost 7 bases, and 11 bases stayed unmatched. This CDR3 is CASSLDSFSGRSNEQFF. CDR3 in DNA: TGCGCCAGCAGCTTGGATTCTTTTAGCGGGAGATCAAATGAGCAGTTCTTC.

The gene calls are TRBV6-1 and TRBJ1-2; D call uncertain. CDR1 is MNHNS, CDR2 SASEGT, per germline. CDR3 length: 11 amino acids. V was shortened by 2 bases and J by 7 bases, with 5 bases between the two germline ends. The chain's CDR3 is CASSEHAGYTF. For the CDR3, the DNA is TGTGCCAGCAGTGAACACGCTGGCTACACCTTC.

This chain joins TRBV15 and TRBJ2-7; TRBD2 matches at 9 bases. The CDR3 contains 16 residues. V trimming: 3 bases; J trimming: 3 bases; junction bases outside the gene matches: 9. From germline, CDR1 is LNHNV and CDR2 YYDKDF (reference sequence). CDR3 sequence (DNA): TGTGCCACCAGCAGTGCGGGAGGGGCAAACAACTACGAGCAGTACTTC. Residues: CATSSAGGANNYEQYF. Based on the CDR3 plus reference TRBV15 and TRBJ2-7, the full variable domain is DAMVIQNPRYQVTQFGKPVTLSCSQTLNHNVMYWYQQKSSQAPKLLFHYYDKDFNNEADTPDNFQSRRPNTSFCFLDIRSPGLGDTAMYLCATSSAGGANNYEQYFGPGTRLTVT.

With regard to this clone: Sequence at one end of the junction differs from germline and may be a read error. The CDR3, as DNA: TGTGCCAGCAGCTTAAAGGGGGAGACCCGGTACTTC. Protein sequence: CASSLKGETRYF. The chain employs TRBV11-2 and TRBJ2-5; D possibly corresponds to TRBD1 (6 bases). The CDR3 has 12 amino acids. Germline loops: CDR1 SGHAT, CDR2 FQNNGV.

The V call is TRBV6-1, the J call TRBJ1-6, with TRBD1 matching 7 bases. This CDR3 has 14 residues. V lost 3 bases, J lost 8 bases, and 4 bases stayed unmatched. Germline V gene data show CDR1 as MNHNS and CDR2 as SASEGT. The CDR3 loop is CASSDRQGDSPLHF. The CDR3 nucleotides read TGTGCCAGCAGTGATCGACAGGGTGATTCACCCCTCCACTTT.

This chain connects TRBV7-2 to TRBJ1-2; perhaps TRBD1 as D (5 bases). Germline CDR1 SGHTA, CDR2 FQGNSA. The CDR3 totals 14 residues. Trimming took 1 base from V and 2 from J, leaving 8 bases between them. In nucleotides, the CDR3 is TGTGCCAGCAGCTTAGTGGAGGGGAACTATGGCTACACCTTC. Amino acid sequence: CASSLVEGNYGYTF.

The J gene is TRBJ1-4, the V gene TRBV6-5; perhaps TRBD1 as D (5 bases). The CDR3 covers 15 residues. V was trimmed by 5 bases and J by 3 bases, leaving 13 bases between them. Per germline, CDR1 MNHEY and CDR2 SVGAGI. CDR3 amino acids: CASSKSQVPNEKLFF. The CDR3 coding sequence is TGTGCCAGCAGTAAATCACAGGTCCCTAATGAAAAACTGTTTTTT.

The chain is built from TRBV30 and TRBJ2-5; 9 positions agree with TRBD1. The V segment lost 1 base and the J segment 7 bases; nucleotides outside the gene matches: 1. The CDR3 contains 12 residues. Germline V gene data show CDR1 as GTSNPN and CDR2 as SVGIG (reference sequence). The CDR3 protein is CAWSGTGVTQYF. DNA for the CDR3: TGTGCCTGGAGTGGGACAGGGGTGACCCAGTACTTC.

In its sample, this clone was seen once. The V and J genes are TRBV7-9 and TRBJ1-1; 8 nucleotides align to TRBD1. The V gene's germline CDR1 is SEHNR and CDR2 FQNEAQ (reference sequence). V shed 3 bases and J 1 base; nucleotides not matched to a gene: 4. The CDR3 has 15 amino acids. The CDR3 sequence is CASSFSGQGNTEAFF. In DNA, the CDR3 is TGTGCCAGCAGCTTCTCCGGACAGGGGAACACTGAAGCTTTCTTT.

The chain has TRBV3-1 (or the pseudogene TRBV3-2) and TRBJ2-6, with D hard to call. Between the trimmed V and J ends, which lost 2 bases and 4 bases, there was a span of 3 bases. The CDR3 has 13 residues. CDR1 and CDR2 from the germline V gene are LGHDT and YNNKEL (reference sequence). The chain's CDR3 is CASSQKGANVLTF. The CDR3 DNA reads as TGTGCCAGCAGCCAAAAGGGGGCCAACGTCCTGACTTTC.

A few counts support this clone. The chain has TRBV6-6 and TRBJ1-2; 8 bases agree with TRBD1. Trimming took 2 bases from V and 6 from J; bases not matched to a gene: 8. Germline CDR1 is MNHNY and CDR2 is SVGAGI (reference sequence). CDR3 length: 15 residues. Here the CDR3 DNA reads TGTGCCAGCAGTTACCCCGGACAGGGCACCCATGGCTACACCTTC. Its protein product is CASSYPGQGTHGYTF.

This chain uses TRBV11-2 with TRBJ1-1; D is uncertain. This CDR3 region has 13 residues. The germline V and J ends were trimmed by 3 bases and 3 bases, with 8 bases remaining between them. The germline gives CDR1 SGHAT, CDR2 FQNNGV. For the CDR3, the DNA is TGTGCCAGCAGCTTGAGGGAGGACACTGAAGCTTTCTTT. Its protein is CASSLREDTEAFF.

The chain uses TRBV7-8 and TRBJ1-2; 7 positions match TRBD1. CDR1 SGHVS and CDR2 FQNEAQ come from the germline V gene. This CDR3 spans 15 amino acids. With V trimmed by 5 bases and J by 0 bases, 6 bases remained unmatched. The CDR3 DNA follows: TGTGCCAGCAGCCTCGGGACAGTTACTAACTATGGCTACACCTTC. This codes for CASSLGTVTNYGYTF.

The genes are TRBV30 and TRBJ2-7, with D perhaps TRBD1 (5 bases). The CDR3 covers 14 residues. Per the germline V gene, CDR1 is GTSNPN and CDR2 is SVGIG (reference sequence). V was cut by 0 bases and J by 5 bases, with 14 bases left in between. CDR3 nucleotide sequence: TGTGCCTGGAGTGTCGGCTCAGGGTTGGACGAGCAGTACTTC. It is translated as CAWSVGSGLDEQYF.

This clone was counted once. V usage is TRBV7-9 and J usage is TRBJ1-1; perhaps TRBD1 as D (6 bases). The CDR3 loop spans 15 amino acids. Germline loops: CDR1 SEHNR, CDR2 FQNEAQ (reference sequence). V lost 2 bases and J lost 0, with 10 bases in between. The CDR3 is CASSLYRVMNTEAFF. CDR3 sequence (DNA): TGTGCCAGCAGCTTATACAGGGTGATGAACACTGAAGCTTTCTTT.

This clone was recorded once. This chain links TRBV6-6 with TRBJ1-6; the match to TRBD1 covers 8 bases. The CDR3 is made up of 14 amino acids. Per germline, CDR1 MNHNY and CDR2 SVGAGI (reference sequence). V lost 5 bases, J lost 8 bases, and 5 bases stayed unmatched. DNA for the CDR3: TGTGCCAGCAGTAGGGGGACAGGCTATTCACCCCTCCACTTT. Amino acid sequence: CASSRGTGYSPLHF.

This sequence joins TRBV27 and TRBJ1-1; the D is unclear. CDR3 size: 16 residues. Germline V gene lookup returns CDR1 MNHEY and CDR2 SMNVEV (reference sequence). V lost 2 bases and J lost 9, with 22 bases in between. The CDR3 coding sequence is TGTGCCAGCAGTTTACCCCCTGGCGGGGAGGGAATGAAAGCTTTCTTT. As protein: CASSLPPGGEGMKAFF.

This chain uses TRBV19 with TRBJ1-2; possibly TRBD1 for D (6 bases). Trimming pared 9 bases from V and 8 bases from J, leaving 16 bases between. Germline V gene lookup returns CDR1 LNHDA and CDR2 SQIVND (reference sequence). The CDR3 length is 12 residues. The CDR3 here is CASNPRGGGYTF. The DNA of the CDR3 is TGTGCCAGCAACCCCAGGGGAGGAGGCTACACCTTC.

This rearrangement joins TRBV6-2 or TRBV6-3 to TRBJ1-1; D is uncertain. Germline CDR1 MNHEY, CDR2 SVGEGT. CDR3 length: 12 amino acids. With 0 bases removed from V and 5 bases from J, the gap between germline ends came to 4 bases. The CDR3 sequence: CASSYSRTEAFF. DNA of the CDR3: TGTGCCAGCAGTTACTCGCGGACTGAAGCTTTCTTT.

The gene calls are TRBV6-5 and TRBJ1-1, with D unresolved. The CDR3 totals 13 residues. Trimming left V 5 bases short and J 1 base short, with 8 bases between. Germline V lookup: CDR1 MNHEY, CDR2 SVGAGI. This CDR3 reads CASSQTKNTEAFF. CDR3 DNA sequence: TGTGCCAGCAGTCAGACAAAGAACACTGAAGCTTTCTTT.

This chain connects TRBV27 to TRBJ2-3; D uncertain. The CDR3 totals 15 residues. V shed 6 bases and J shed 2 bases, with 15 bases lying between them. Germline CDR1 MNHEY, CDR2 SMNVEV (reference sequence). The CDR3 nucleotides are TGTGCCAGCAGCGGATCGACTGGCCTCACAGATACGCAGTATTTT. Amino acids: CASSGSTGLTDTQYF.

The V and J genes are TRBV7-2 and TRBJ1-1, with D maybe TRBD1 (6 bases). CDR3 size: 14 residues. Trimming took 5 bases from V and 11 from J, leaving 21 bases between them. Germline V lookup: CDR1 SGHTA, CDR2 FQGNSA. CDR3 residues: CASSPPRTVSMAFF. CDR3 DNA sequence: TGTGCCAGCAGCCCACCTAGGACAGTTTCAATGGCTTTCTTT.

The V and J genes are TRBV20-1 and TRBJ2-7, with 7 bases identical to TRBD2. V lost 3 bases, J lost 3 bases, and 8 bases stayed unmatched. This CDR3 contains 14 residues. Germline V gene lookup returns CDR1 DFQATT and CDR2 SNEGSKA (reference sequence). CDR3 bases: TGCAGTGCTAGTAAGGGAGGGTCTATCTACGAGCAGTACTTC. Translation gives CSASKGGSIYEQYF.

This chain links TRBV21-1 with TRBJ2-7; TRBD1 is the table's D call, not checked against the DNA. TRBV21-1 is a pseudogene segment. There are 17 residues in the CDR3. The CDR3 loop reads CASSKERLDRVFYEQYF. CDR3 coding DNA: TGTGCCAGCAGCAAAGAGCGGTTGGACAGGGTCTTTTACGAGCAGTACTTC.

The chain employs TRBV6-1 and TRBJ1-2; no definite D call. This CDR3 region has 13 residues. With 3 bases removed from V and 5 bases from J, the gap between germline ends came to 10 bases. Germline assignment: CDR1 MNHNS and CDR2 SASEGT. CDR3 loop: CASSELGRYGYTF. The CDR3 nucleotides read TGTGCCAGCAGTGAGTTAGGCCGATATGGCTACACCTTC.

This chain links TRBV3-1 (or the pseudogene TRBV3-2) with TRBJ2-2, with D possibly matching TRBD1 (5 bases). The CDR3 is made up of 13 amino acids. Germline-derived CDR1 and CDR2 are LGHDT and YNNKEL (reference sequence). The V and J ends lost 1 base and 6 bases respectively, with 6 bases between them. The CDR3 is CASSQVGAGELFF. CDR3 DNA: TGTGCCAGCAGCCAAGTAGGGGCCGGGGAGCTGTTTTTT.

The chain uses TRBV10-3 and TRBJ2-4; 7 nucleotides align to TRBD1. With 3 bases clipped from V and 9 bases from J, the junction kept 8 bases outside the gene matches. The germline V gene has CDR1 ENHRY and CDR2 SYGVKD. CDR3 length equals 14 residues. The CDR3 loop reads CAISDAKGAGIQYF. The CDR3 region has the DNA TGTGCCATCAGTGATGCCAAGGGGGCAGGCATTCAGTACTTC.

This clone was seen just once. This chain connects TRBV11-2 to TRBJ1-3, with D uncertain. The germline V and J ends were trimmed by 1 base and 0 bases, with 10 bases remaining between them. Germline CDR1 reads SGHAT; CDR2 reads FQNNGV. The CDR3 is made up of 16 amino acids. The CDR3: CASSLGPPSSGNTIYF. The CDR3, as DNA: TGTGCCAGCAGCTTAGGTCCGCCGAGCTCTGGAAACACCATATATTTT.

The rearrangement uses TRBV7-2 and TRBJ1-2; the D gene is possibly TRBD1 (5 bases). The CDR3 spans 14 residues. V was clipped by 7 bases and J by 1 base, with 13 bases between them. CDR1 is SGHTA and CDR2 is FQGNSA in the germline V gene. CDR3 nucleotide sequence: TGTGCCAGCATGGAGCTGGGGGTTAACTATGGCTACACCTTC. Amino acid sequence: CASMELGVNYGYTF.

The count of this clone is one. The chain links TRBV5-1 to TRBJ2-3; 16 nucleotides line up with TRBD2. V shed 4 bases, J shed 3 bases, and the junction held 2 bases outside the gene matches. The CDR3 runs to 16 residues. Per germline, CDR1 SGHRS and CDR2 YFSETQ. As DNA, the CDR3 is TGCGCCAGCAGCCCGGGACTAGCGGGGGGGACAGATACGCAGTATTTT. Translation: CASSPGLAGGTDTQYF.

The V gene is TRBV5-1, the J gene TRBJ2-5, with D possibly being TRBD1 (6 bases). CDR1 and CDR2 (germline): SGHRS, YFSETQ. V gave up 2 bases and J gave up 1 base, with 9 bases separating them. This CDR3 region has 14 residues. CDR3 in amino acids: CASSLPTGQETQYF. Written as DNA, the CDR3 is TGCGCCAGCAGCTTACCGACAGGCCAAGAGACCCAGTACTTC. Supplemented by reference TRBV5-1 and TRBJ2-5, the full variable domain reads KAGVTQTPRYLIKTRGQQVTLSCSPISGHRSVSWYQQTPGQGLQFLFEYFSETQRNKGNFPGRFSGRQFSNSRSEMNVSTLELGDSALYLCASSLPTGQETQYFGPGTRLLVL.